This T cell receptor beta chain is drawn from a study of blood T cell repertoires in COVID-19. Study as a whole: The study drew acute and convalescent COVID-19 samples from the United States, Italy and Spain. T cells, B-cell-depleted T cells, or PBMCs supplied cDNA or gDNA.

Germline V gene sequence: CDR1 KGHSH, CDR2 LQKENI. The CDR3 consists of 14 residues. Trimming left V 3 bases short and J 2 bases short, with 11 bases between. Original analysis: By means of reference gene primer amplification, nucleated cell counts were estimated. Produced via immunoSEQ multiplex PCR; TCRdb's table is partial and in-frame only. The V and J calls and clone size were taken over from that table, and D and trimming were inferred from the DNA. Of some 200,000 clones in the sample, approximately 81% were seen once. This TCR derives from an elderly woman with active or convalescent COVID-19. This chain uses TRBV18 with TRBJ2-7, with D perhaps matching TRBD2 (5 bases). The sample was peripheral blood. For the CDR3, the DNA is TGTGCCAGCTCACCTCCGGCGGGCCCCTACGAGCAGTACTTC. This codes for CASSPPAGPYEQYF.